This T cell receptor beta chain was documented in a study of shared clonotypes between healthy human individuals (dated by TCRdb to the early 2020s). The study in broad terms: The cohort included three men and a couple of women between 18 and 49 years of age. Per donor, three plates each were used for CD4 naive and CD4 memory, two for CD8 naive, and one for CD8 memory. Blood TCR repertoires of about 5 healthy adults were deeply sequenced to estimate repertoire size and the extent of clonotype sharing between individuals. Different laboratories and diverse techniques were used to prepare libraries and sequence TCR repertoires, to increase sequencing depth and limit assay-specific biases. Each donor's leukapheresis produced roughly between roughly 0.9 and 8.9 billion PBMCs. General study outcomes and caveats: Compared with non-shared clonotypes, clonotypes shared by all four sorted-subset donors had higher generation probabilities. When several donors were compared, the shared fraction of clonotypes was about 5% for naive CD4, about 4% for naive CD8, 2% to 2.5% for memory CD4, and around 0.37% for memory CD8. Rarefaction of sorted-subset datasets indicated incomplete sequencing despite the large sequencing depth. Only blood was sampled, and tissue TCR repertoires likely differ from those in blood. Because the study included a small number of donors, the genetic and exposure-history diversity represented was limited. Naive subsets generally had larger estimated clonotype richness than memory subsets did. Based on pairwise subsampling, the degree of clonotype sharing among donors was expected to be affected by sequencing depth.

Using the deep immunoSEQ assay, multiplex PCR amplified TCR CDR3 regions from genomic DNA. Extracted genomic DNA from each cell subset was spread evenly across all wells of several immunoSEQ 96-well plates, with each plate serving as a replicate. For sorted subsets, about 200 ng genomic DNA, equal to some 28,000 T cell genomes, was loaded into each replicate PCR. Purified libraries were quantified with a Qubit 3.0 fluorometer, sized on a Bioanalyzer 2100, and re-quantified with the KAPA Library Quantification kit. Each immunoSEQ 96-well plate was sequenced on its own single-read 150-cycle Illumina NextSeq 550 flow cell. The authors processed their data as follows. The immunoSEQ output contained only junctional sequences without quality scores, so filtering could not match that applied to full-length reads. To assign V/J genes and CDR3, sequences were annotated using PyIR, a Python wrapper for IgBLAST v1.9, with IMGT germline references. Reads with weak V/J assignments (E-value above 1e-6), missing CDR3, stop codons, out-of-frame junctions, or ambiguous translated residues were removed. V3J clonotypes were defined as sequences sharing the same inferred V gene, J gene, and CDR3 amino acid sequence. Percentage overlap between repertoires was computed as shared unique clonotypes divided by the size of the smaller repertoire. RTK rarefaction, the Chao1 estimator, and Recon v2.1 estimates of unobserved clonotypes were used to assess repertoire richness. For all TCRbeta clonotypes obtained by the gDNA method from a handful of donors, generation probabilities were computed with OLGA. The immuneACCESS repertoire file appears here via TCRdb, limited to in-frame rearrangements. These files lack a portion of the clones; in checked studies, under half of the deficit traces to unresolved V genes, and the cause of the others is not known. Clone size and V and J calls were adopted from that table, with D and trimming inferred from the DNA. The sample data list around 690,000 clones, and 90% of these were observed just once. The ten most abundant clones make up 34% of the sample.

The CDR3 runs 15 amino acids, cysteine and phenylalanine included. Of the read, only the CDR3 DNA is kept; its 45 bases are in frame from base 1. Per the germline V gene, SGHTA is the CDR1 and FQGTGA is the CDR2. V is pruned by 5 bases and J by 2 bases, leaving 7 bases of the junction without a gene match. Concerning this clone itself: No antigen is known for it. No much larger clone is present one base from it, and per-base qualities are unavailable.

Donors were healthy HIV-negative adults with no recently reported acute infections or vaccinations. Every donor was a Caucasian adult living in Nashville, Tennessee, USA. CD8 memory samples were composed of magnetically selected CD45RO+ cells combined with CCR7-negative CD45RA+ effector memory (TemRA) cells. Blood was obtained by leukapheresis, after which PBMCs were separated by Ficoll-Histopaque density gradient centrifugation and cryopreserved in liquid nitrogen vapor phase. Analytical flow cytometry was used to check the purity and quantity of each magnetically sorted T cell population. Genomic DNA was isolated from every sorted fraction and measured by UV absorbance on a Nanodrop 2000c.

The rearranged chain carries TRBV7-3 and TRBJ2-3, and TRBD1 aligns with 7 junction nucleotides. The sequence came from a man aged 18 to 29 in good health. Some clones in this sample may be carry-over from other donors' samples. The material sequenced was memory CD8+ T cells from PBMCs. The cell subset or site label, read with the paper, signifies: CD45RO+ cells pooled with CCR7-negative TemRA cells. The DNA is TGTGCCAGCAGCCCTCTAGGGGGCTTCACAGATACGCAGTATTTT. Its protein reads: CASSPLGGFTDTQYF. Reference TRBV7-3 and TRBJ2-3 proteins supply the regions before and after the CDR3; the full variable domain is: GAGVSQTPSNKVTEKGKYVELRCDPISGHTALYWYRQSLGQGPEFLIYFQGTGAADDSGLPNDRFFAVRPEGSVSTLKIQRTERGDSAVYLCASSPLGGFTDTQYFGPGTRLTVL.